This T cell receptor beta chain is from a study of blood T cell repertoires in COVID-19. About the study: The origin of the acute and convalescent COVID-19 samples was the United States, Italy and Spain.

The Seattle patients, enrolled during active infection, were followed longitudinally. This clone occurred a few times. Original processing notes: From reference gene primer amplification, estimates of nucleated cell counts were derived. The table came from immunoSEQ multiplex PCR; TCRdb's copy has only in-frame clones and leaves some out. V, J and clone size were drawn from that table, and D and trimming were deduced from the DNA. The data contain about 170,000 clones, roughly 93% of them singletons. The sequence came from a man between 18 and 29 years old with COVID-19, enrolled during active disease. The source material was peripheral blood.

The CDR3 sequence is CASSPTSGSYEQYF. The DNA for the CDR3 is TGTGCCAGCAGCCCCACTAGCGGGTCCTACGAGCAGTACTTC. The chain recombines TRBV7-9 with TRBJ2-7; 9 nucleotides line up with TRBD2. There are 14 residues in the CDR3. The ends lost 5 bases at V and 1 base at J; junction bases unmatched: 3. The germline V gene has CDR1 SEHNR and CDR2 FQNEAQ (reference sequence). Complete variable domain (other parts from reference TRBV7-9 and TRBJ2-7): DTGVSQNPRHKITKRGQNVTFRCDPISEHNRLYWYRQTLGQGPEFLTYFQNEAQLEKSRLLSDRFSAERPKGSFSTLEIQRTEQGDSAMYLCASSPTSGSYEQYFGPGTRLTVT.